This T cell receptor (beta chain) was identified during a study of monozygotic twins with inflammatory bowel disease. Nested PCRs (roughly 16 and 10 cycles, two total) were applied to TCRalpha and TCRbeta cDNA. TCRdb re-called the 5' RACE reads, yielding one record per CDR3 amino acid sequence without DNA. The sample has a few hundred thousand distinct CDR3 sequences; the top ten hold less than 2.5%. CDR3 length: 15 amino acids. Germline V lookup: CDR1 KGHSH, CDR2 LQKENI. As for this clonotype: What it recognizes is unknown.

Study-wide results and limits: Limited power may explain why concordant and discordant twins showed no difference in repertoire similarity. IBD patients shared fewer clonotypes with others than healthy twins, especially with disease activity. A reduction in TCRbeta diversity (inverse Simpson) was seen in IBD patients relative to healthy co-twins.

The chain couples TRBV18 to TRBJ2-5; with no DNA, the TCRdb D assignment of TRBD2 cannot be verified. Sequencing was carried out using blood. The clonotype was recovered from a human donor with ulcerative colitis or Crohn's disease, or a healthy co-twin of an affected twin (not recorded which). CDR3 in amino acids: CASSPPGLAGETQHF.